This T cell receptor beta chain was retrieved from a study of cytomegalovirus exposure and HLA in healthy donors. Study findings and constraints: Most TCR sequences proved rare, with some public TCRs found in many donors. Cytomegalovirus association was listed for around 170 TCR beta chains.

A word on this clone: Its antigen remains unidentified.

An approximately 130-subject validation cohort, separate from the roughly 670-subject first cohort, supplied the donors. TCRdb's table, derived via immunoSEQ multiplex PCR, lists solely in-frame clones and lacks some. Altogether tens of thousands of clones are present, around 94% being singletons, with the ten largest covering about 0.6%. The germline CDR1 and CDR2 sequences are MNHEY and SVGAGI. This CDR3 is built from 14 residues. The V and J ends lost 5 bases and 9 bases, in that order; junction bases with no gene match: 7. This TCR was sampled from a woman between 18 and 29 years old in good health and CMV-seronegative. The specimen sequenced was PBMCs. This chain uses TRBV6-5 with TRBJ1-6, with 7 bases that match TRBD1. CDR3 nucleotides: TGTGCCAGCAGTGAGACAGGGAGGTCTTCACCCCTCCACTTT. It yields the protein CASSETGRSSPLHF.